This TCR beta chain was identified in a study of vaccination effects on CD4 cells after COVID-19. Prior to sequencing, the ViraFEST assay stimulated PBMC with viral peptide pools, which expanded the antigen-specific CD4+ T cells. Culture lasted around eleven days before CD4+ T cell isolation. Vaccine recipients had no previous SARS-CoV-2 infection; their nucleocapsid antibodies were negative. Wells each received 1.8 million or so PBMC, cultured with about 10 IU/ml IL-2 and roughly 9.4 ug/ml peptides. This table comes from immunoSEQ multiplex PCR, and its TCRdb copy is limited to in-frame clones, with some not included. The top ten hold roughly 2.7% of the sample, which has 55,000 to 70,000 clones, 80% to 90% seen once. Study-wide results and limits: The study had few convalescent patients and no early post-infection timepoints. Clones arising from infection and from vaccination showed marked clonal contraction late after vaccination.

With regard to this clone: Its antigen is as yet unknown.

This CDR3 has 17 residues. The germline V gene encodes CDR1 SGDLS and CDR2 YYNGEE. V lost 0 bases and J lost 5; bases outside the gene matches: 11. The TCR comes from a human donor who received a COVID-19 vaccine. The material was CD4+ T cells from PBMCs cultured with HCoV-229E spike peptides, obtained before COVID-19 vaccination. The chain recombines TRBV9 with TRBJ2-5; 9 bases align to TRBD2. Here the CDR3 reads CASSVGSSGDPRETQYF. In nucleotides, the CDR3 is TGTGCCAGCAGCGTAGGTTCTAGCGGGGACCCCCGGGAGACCCAGTACTTC. Based on the CDR3 plus reference TRBV9 and TRBJ2-5, the full variable domain is DSGVTQTPKHLITATGQRVTLRCSPRSGDLSVYWYQQSLDQGLQFLIQYYNGEERAKGNILERFSAQQFPDLHSELNLSSLELGDSALYFCASSVGSSGDPRETQYFGPGTRLLVL.